This TCR beta chain derives from a study of patients and donors after allogeneic stem cell transplantation. In TCRdb, the RT-PCR reads were re-called with MiXCR into one record per CDR3 protein. The profile shows about 76,000 distinct CDR3 sequences, 26% of them singletons. This CDR3 is built from 16 residues. Germline V gene sequence: CDR1 SEHNR, CDR2 FQNEAQ (reference sequence). The V end lost 2 bases, the J end lost 1 base, and 12 bases lay between the germline ends. Sequenced input: blood, either unsorted or a sorted T cell fraction (not recorded which). The chain has TRBV7-9 and TRBJ2-4; D could derive from TRBD1 or TRBD2 (5 bases each). This TCR came from a human donor who was either an allogeneic HSCT recipient or a stem cell or donor lymphocyte infusion donor (not recorded which). It is not recorded whose cells these are; they may come from a transplant donor. The CDR3 sequence is CASSLQGRRAKNIQYF. CDR3 in DNA: TGTGCCAGCAGCTTACAGGGACGGAGGGCCAAAAACATTCAGTACTTC.